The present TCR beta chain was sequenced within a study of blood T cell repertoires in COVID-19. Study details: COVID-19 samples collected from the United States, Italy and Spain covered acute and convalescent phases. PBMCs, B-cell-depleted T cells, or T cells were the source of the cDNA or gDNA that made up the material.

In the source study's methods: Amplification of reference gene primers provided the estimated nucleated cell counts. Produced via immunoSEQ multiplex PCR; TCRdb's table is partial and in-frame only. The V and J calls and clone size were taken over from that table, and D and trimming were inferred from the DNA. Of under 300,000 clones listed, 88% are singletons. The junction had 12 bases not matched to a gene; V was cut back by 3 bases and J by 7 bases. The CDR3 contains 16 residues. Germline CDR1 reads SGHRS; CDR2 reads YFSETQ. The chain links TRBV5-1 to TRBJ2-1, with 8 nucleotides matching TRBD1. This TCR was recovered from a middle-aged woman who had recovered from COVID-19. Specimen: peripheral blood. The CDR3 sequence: CASSWMGQAVGNEQFF. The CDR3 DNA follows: TGCGCCAGCAGCTGGATGGGACAGGCGGTGGGGAATGAGCAGTTCTTC.